The clone carrying this T cell receptor (beta chain) was counted many times. As yet, its antigen is unknown. Germline values: CDR1 MNHEY, CDR2 SMNVEV (reference sequence). V gave up 6 bases and J gave up 4 bases; unmatched junction bases: 4. This CDR3 has 13 residues. For the second PCR, which ran for 7 to 11 cycles, a sample-barcoded 5' primer and a J-beta primer mix were used. TCRdb re-derived calls from the 5' RACE reads in MiXCR, one entry per CDR3 protein. The sample lists about 1.5 million distinct CDR3 sequences, 42% occurring once. The data stem from a study of blood T cells in healthy people across ages. Study findings and constraints: PBMCs were not sorted, which prevented a conclusive comparison of naive versus antigen-experienced cells. Those diversity estimates obtained from one million T cells were thought to be underestimates.

The sequenced material came from blood. The clonotype originates from a young woman in good health. V is TRBV27 and J is TRBJ2-7, with 9 bases aligning to TRBD1. The CDR3: CASRTGGRYEQYF. The CDR3 DNA reads as TGTGCCAGCAGAACAGGGGGCCGTTACGAGCAGTACTTC.